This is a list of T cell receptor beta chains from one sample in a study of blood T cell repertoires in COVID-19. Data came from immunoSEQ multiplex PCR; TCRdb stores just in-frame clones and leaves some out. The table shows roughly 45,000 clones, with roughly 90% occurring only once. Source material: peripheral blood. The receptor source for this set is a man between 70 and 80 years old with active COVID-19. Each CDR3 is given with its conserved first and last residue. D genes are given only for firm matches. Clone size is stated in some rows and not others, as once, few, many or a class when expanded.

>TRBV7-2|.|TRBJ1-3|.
CASSGGGSGNTIYF
TGTGCCAGCAGTGGGGGGGGCTCTGGAAACACCATATATTTT
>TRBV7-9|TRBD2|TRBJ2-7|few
CASSRTSGRAPISYEQYF
TGTGCCAGCAGCCGGACTAGCGGGAGGGCTCCAATCTCCTACGAGCAGTACTTC
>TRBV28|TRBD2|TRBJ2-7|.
CASTESSGRGSYEQYF
TGTGCCAGCACCGAAAGCAGCGGGAGGGGATCATACGAGCAGTACTTC
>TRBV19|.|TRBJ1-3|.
CASSMYSGNTIYF
TGTGCCAGTAGTATGTATTCTGGAAACACCATATATTTT
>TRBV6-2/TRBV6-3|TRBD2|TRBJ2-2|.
CASSYGTSGIDGELFF
TGTGCCAGCAGTTATGGGACTAGCGGGATCGACGGGGAGCTGTTTTTT
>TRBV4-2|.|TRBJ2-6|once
CASSQDLGGSVLTF
TGTGCCAGCAGCCAAGATCTCGGAGGATCCGTCCTGACTTTC
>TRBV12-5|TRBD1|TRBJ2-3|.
CASGTDRGNTDTQYF
TGTGCTAGTGGCACCGACAGGGGGAACACAGATACGCAGTATTTT
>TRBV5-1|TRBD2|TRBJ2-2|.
CASSLGRATGELFF
TGCGCCAGCAGCTTAGGGAGGGCCACCGGGGAGCTGTTTTTT
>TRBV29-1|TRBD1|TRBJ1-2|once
CSVEESGQGLGGYTF
TGCAGCGTTGAAGAATCCGGACAGGGTTTAGGTGGCTACACCTTC
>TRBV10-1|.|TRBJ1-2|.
CASSEHRNYGYTF
TGCGCCAGCAGTGAACACAGAAACTATGGCTACACCTTC
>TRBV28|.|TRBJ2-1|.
CASSTQNYNEQFF
TGTGCCAGCAGTACACAAAACTACAATGAGCAGTTCTTC
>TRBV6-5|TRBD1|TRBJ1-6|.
CASSYVTGASSPLHF
TGTGCCAGCAGTTACGTTACAGGGGCGAGTTCACCCCTCCACTTT
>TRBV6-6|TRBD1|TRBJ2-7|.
CASSPQTGLISYEQYF
TGTGCCAGCAGCCCACAGACAGGGCTCATTTCCTACGAGCAGTACTTC
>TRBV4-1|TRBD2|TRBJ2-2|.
CASSQGGGVNTGELFF
TGCGCCAGCAGCCAAGGCGGGGGGGTGAACACCGGGGAGCTGTTTTTT
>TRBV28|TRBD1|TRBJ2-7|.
CASSFNRGLIEQYF
TGTGCCAGCAGTTTTAACAGGGGTTTGATTGAGCAGTACTTC
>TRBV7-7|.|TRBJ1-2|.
CATARPPQEYGYTF
TGTGCGACCGCTAGACCCCCACAGGAGTATGGCTACACCTTC
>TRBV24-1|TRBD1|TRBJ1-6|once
CATSDLRQGISPLHF
TGTGCCACCAGTGATTTAAGACAGGGGATTTCACCCCTCCACTTT
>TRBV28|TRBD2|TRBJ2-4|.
CASSFSLAGLQGAKNIQYF
TGTGCCAGCAGTTTTAGCCTAGCGGGACTCCAGGGGGCCAAAAACATTCAGTACTTC
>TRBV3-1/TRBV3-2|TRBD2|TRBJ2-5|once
CASSQGLAGGRETQYF
TGTGCCAGCAGCCAAGGACTAGCGGGGGGTAGAGAGACCCAGTACTTC
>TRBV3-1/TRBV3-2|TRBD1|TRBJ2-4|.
CASSRTGRYDEAKNIQYF
TGTGCCAGCAGCCGGACAGGGCGGTATGATGAGGCCAAAAACATTCAGTACTTC
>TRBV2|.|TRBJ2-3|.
CASSDLAPGTDTQYF
TGTGCCAGCAGTGATCTAGCCCCAGGCACAGATACGCAGTATTTT
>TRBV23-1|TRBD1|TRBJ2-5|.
CASSQLHLPPGQGETQYF
TGCGCCAGCAGTCAACTCCATCTCCCTCCGGGACAGGGGGAGACCCAGTACTTC
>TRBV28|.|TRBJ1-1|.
CASSLLVGGTEAFF
TGTGCCAGCAGTTTATTGGTGGGCGGGACTGAAGCTTTCTTT
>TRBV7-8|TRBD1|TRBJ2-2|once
CASSSQGQGYTGELFF
TGTGCCAGCAGCTCCCAGGGACAGGGATACACCGGGGAGCTGTTTTTT
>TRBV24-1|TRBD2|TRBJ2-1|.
CATSDLGTSYNEQFF
TGTGCCACCAGTGATTTAGGGACTAGCTACAATGAGCAGTTCTTC
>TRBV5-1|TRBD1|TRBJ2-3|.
CASSLRTGAEDTQYF
TGCGCCAGCAGCTTGAGGACAGGGGCGGAGGATACGCAGTATTTT
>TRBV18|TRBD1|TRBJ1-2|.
CASSEDRGRSNYGYTF
TGTGCCAGCTCCGAGGACAGGGGACGGAGTAACTATGGCTACACCTTC
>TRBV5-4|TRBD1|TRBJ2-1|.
CASSPGQGLNNEQFF
TGTGCCAGCAGCCCGGGACAGGGGTTAAACAATGAGCAGTTCTTC
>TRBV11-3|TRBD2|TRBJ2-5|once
CASSLAPLAGQESQYF
TGTGCCAGCAGCTTAGCCCCCCTAGCGGGACAAGAGAGCCAGTACTTC
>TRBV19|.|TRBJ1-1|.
CASSFQRNTEAFF
TGTGCCAGTAGTTTCCAGCGGAACACTGAAGCTTTCTTT
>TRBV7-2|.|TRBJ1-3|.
CASSLAPLGGALGNTIYF
TGTGCCAGCAGCTTAGCGCCCCTAGGGGGGGCCCTTGGAAACACCATATATTTT
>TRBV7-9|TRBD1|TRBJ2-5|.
CASWGQGKETQYF
TGTGCCAGCTGGGGACAGGGTAAAGAGACCCAGTACTTC
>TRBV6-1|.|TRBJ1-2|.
CASSETDYTF
TGTGCCAGCAGTGAAACAGACTACACCTTC
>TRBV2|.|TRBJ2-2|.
CASRYRTTHTGELFF
TGTGCCAGCAGATACCGGACTACCCACACCGGGGAGCTGTTTTTT
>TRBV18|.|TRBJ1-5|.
CASSPQPSNQPQHF
TGTGCCAGCTCACCACAGCCGAGCAATCAGCCCCAGCATTTT
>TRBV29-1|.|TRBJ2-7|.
CSVAGDEQYF
TGCAGCGTTGCGGGTGACGAGCAGTACTTC
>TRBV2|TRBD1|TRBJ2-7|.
CASSGHGQETSYEQYF
TGTGCCAGCAGTGGTCACGGACAGGAGACTTCCTACGAGCAGTACTTC
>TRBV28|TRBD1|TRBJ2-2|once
CASSHDRAGELFF
TGTGCCAGCAGTCACGACAGGGCCGGGGAGCTGTTTTTT
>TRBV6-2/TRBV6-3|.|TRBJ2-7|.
CASSYPYGGGGLYF
TGTGCCAGCAGTTACCCCTACGGTGGAGGCGGACTGTACTTC
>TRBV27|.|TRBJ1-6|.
CASSLTGGPRGNSPLHF
TGTGCCAGCAGTCTAACTGGTGGGCCTCGCGGGAATTCACCCCTCCACTTT